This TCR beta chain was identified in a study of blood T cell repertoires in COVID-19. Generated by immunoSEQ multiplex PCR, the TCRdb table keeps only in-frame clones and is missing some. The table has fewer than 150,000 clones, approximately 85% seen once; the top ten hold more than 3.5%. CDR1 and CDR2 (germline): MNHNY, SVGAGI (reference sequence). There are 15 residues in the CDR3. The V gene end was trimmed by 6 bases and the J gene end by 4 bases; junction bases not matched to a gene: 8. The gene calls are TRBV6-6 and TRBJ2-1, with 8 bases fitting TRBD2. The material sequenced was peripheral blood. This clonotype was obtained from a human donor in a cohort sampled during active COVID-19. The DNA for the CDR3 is TGTGCCAGCAGCCCCGCGGGCGGGGGGTACAATGAGCAGTTCTTC. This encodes CASSPAGGGYNEQFF.